This T cell receptor beta chain emerged from a study of T cell responses to AZD1222 COVID-19 vaccine. Assay used: immunoSEQ multiplex PCR; TCRdb lists only in-frame clones, some missing. The profile shows 50,000 to 65,000 clones, 75% to 95% of them singletons. The CDR3 length is 16 residues. The germline CDR1 and CDR2 sequences are LNHDA and SQIVND (reference sequence). The germline V and J ends were trimmed by 5 bases and 0 bases, with 14 bases remaining between them. This sample comprised peripheral blood, obtained 28 days after the second dose of the MenACWY control vaccine. The origin of this receptor is an adult who received the MenACWY meningococcal vaccine as a control. The genes are TRBV19 and TRBJ1-3, with D maybe TRBD1 (5 bases). CDR3 DNA: TGTGCCAGTAGTCCGACAGTCACTTTCTCTGGAAACACCATATATTTT. Its protein product is CASSPTVTFSGNTIYF.